This TCR beta chain was retrieved from a study of T cells in Graves' hyperthyroidism and ophthalmopathy. The TCR beta CDR3 regions underwent amplification using RNA transcripts as the source. RT-PCR in the first round (using the HTBI primer set) targeted the TCR CDR3. A single record per CDR3 protein comes from TCRdb applying MiXCR to the multiplex PCR reads. The data contain 500,000 to 600,000 distinct CDR3 sequences, more than 45% of them singletons. This TCR was recovered from an adult woman with Graves' disease, either hyperthyroidism or ophthalmopathy (not recorded which). Sequencing used peripheral blood or thyroid tissue (not recorded which).

The CDR3: CASSGRVYEQYF. DNA of the CDR3: TGCGCCAGCAGTGGCAGGGTTTACGAGCAGTACTTC. The chain uses TRBV10-1 and TRBJ2-7; D is perhaps TRBD1 (5 bases). The germline V and J ends were trimmed by 4 bases and 4 bases, with 8 bases remaining between them. The CDR3 consists of 12 residues. Per germline, CDR1 WNHNN and CDR2 SYGVQD (reference sequence).